The 8 T cell receptor beta chains listed next were all sequenced from one sample in a study of CD8+CD57+ T cells in acquired aplastic anemia. Genomic DNA provided the template from which TCR beta VDJ and CDR3 profiles were obtained. TCRdb reanalysed the reads using MiXCR and keeps one entry per CDR3 protein. The sample carries about 220,000 distinct CDR3 sequences, 34% recorded once. Input material: sorted CD4+, CD8+, or CD8+CD57+ T cells (not recorded which) from PBMCs. These receptors all stem from a human donor in good health, serving as a control.

The chain recombines TRBV30 with TRBJ2-7; possible D gene TRBD1, 6 bases. Trimming took 4 bases from V and 6 from J, leaving 19 bases between them. This CDR3 has 14 amino acids. The germline V gene has CDR1 GTSNPN and CDR2 SVGIG (reference sequence). The CDR3 reads CAWMRPSTGREQYF. CDR3 nucleotide sequence: TGTGCCTGGATGCGACCTTCGACAGGACGCGAGCAGTACTTC.

This clonotype was seen a few times. This chain joins TRBV6-2 or TRBV6-3 and TRBJ1-5; perhaps TRBD1 as D (6 bases). Germline V lookup: CDR1 MNHEY, CDR2 SVGEGT. V shed 3 bases and J shed 3 bases, with 18 bases lying between them. CDR3 length: 17 amino acids. The CDR3 sequence: CASSYRTVSADNQPQHF. The CDR3 DNA reads TGTGCCAGCAGTTATAGGACAGTTTCGGCGGACAATCAGCCCCAGCATTTT.

The V gene is TRBV7-8, the J gene TRBJ2-5; 11 bases are shared with TRBD2. After removal of 4 bases from V and 11 bases from J, the junction contained 15 bases not matched to a gene. The CDR3 sequence is 16 residues long. The V gene's germline CDR1 is SGHVS and CDR2 FQNEAQ. CDR3 coding DNA: TGTGCCAGCAGCTCGGGACTAGCGGACCCGAAGGGGGAGCAGTACTTC. It codes for CASSSGLADPKGEQYF.

The table lists this clonotype with a count of one. V is TRBV11-1 and J is TRBJ1-2; 12 bases line up with TRBD1. The CDR3 has 19 amino acids. With V trimmed by 3 bases and J by 8 bases, 19 bases remained unmatched. Germline V gene sequence: CDR1 SGHAT, CDR2 FQDESV (reference sequence). CDR3 in amino acids: CASSFVGLRGTGGDLGYTF. CDR3 in DNA: TGTGCCAGCAGCTTCGTTGGATTACGCGGGACAGGGGGCGATCTGGGCTACACCTTC.

The table lists this clonotype with many counts. The chain employs TRBV11-2 and TRBJ1-1; D remains ambiguous. The V gene lost 1 base and the J gene lost 3 bases, with 9 bases spanning the gap. CDR3 size: 14 residues. Germline CDR1 reads SGHAT; CDR2 reads FQNNGV. The CDR3 nucleotides read TGTGCCAGCAGCTTAGGGCTCGGGGACACTGAAGCTTTCTTT. Translation gives CASSLGLGDTEAFF.

As concerns this clonotype: This sequence may be a read error, since a much larger clone differs from it by one base. The conserved phenylalanine or tryptophan is not found at the CDR3 terminus, so this likely reflects a read error. The chain uses TRBV19 and TRBJ2-4, with 11 bases identical to TRBD2. The CDR3 length is 14 residues. V lost 4 bases to trimming and J lost 12 bases; unmatched junction nucleotides: 8. The germline CDR1 and CDR2 sequences are LNHDA and SQIVND (reference sequence). Here the CDR3 DNA reads TGTGCCAGTAGTACGGGACTAGCGGTTAAGAGTCAGTACCTC. It specifies CASSTGLAVKSQYL.

As concerns this clonotype: A read error may be the cause here, since a much bigger clone is one base away. Lacking the conserved final phenylalanine or tryptophan, this CDR3 likely reflects a read error. This chain connects TRBV5-6 to TRBJ2-7, with TRBD1 matching 7 bases. Germline V gives CDR1 SGHDT, CDR2 YYEEEE. J lost 3 bases, V lost 5 bases, and 8 bases had no gene match. The CDR3 is made up of 14 amino acids. The CDR3 region has the DNA TGTGCCAGCAGTCCGGTGGGACAGATCTACGAGCAGTACTCC. The encoded protein is CASSPVGQIYEQYS.

This sequence joins TRBV2 and TRBJ1-2, with D possibly TRBD1 on 6 matching bases. The germline V gene has CDR1 SNHLY and CDR2 FYNNEI. The V end was cut by 8 bases, the J end by 8 bases, with 15 bases between. The CDR3 extends over 12 amino acids. The CDR3, as DNA: TGTGCCAGCCTTAGGGGGGCGCGGGGCTACACCTTC. Amino acid sequence: CASLRGARGYTF.